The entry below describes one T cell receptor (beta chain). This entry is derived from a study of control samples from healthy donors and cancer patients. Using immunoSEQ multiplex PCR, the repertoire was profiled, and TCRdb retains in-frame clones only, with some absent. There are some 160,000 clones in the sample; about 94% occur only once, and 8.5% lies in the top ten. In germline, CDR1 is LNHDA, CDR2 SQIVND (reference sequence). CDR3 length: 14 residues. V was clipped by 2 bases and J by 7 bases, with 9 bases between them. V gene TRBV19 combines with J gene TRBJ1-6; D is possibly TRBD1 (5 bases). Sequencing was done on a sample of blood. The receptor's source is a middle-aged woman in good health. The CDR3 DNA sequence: TGTGCCAGTAGTATAAGAGACAGAAATTCACCCCTCCACTTT. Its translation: CASSIRDRNSPLHF.